The rows below give T cell receptor beta chains drawn from one sample of a study of T cell responses to AZD1222 COVID-19 vaccine. The protocol was immunoSEQ multiplex PCR, while the TCRdb copy is restricted to in-frame clones and leaves out a portion. The sample has 250,000 to 300,000 clones, almost 95% seen once. The starting material was peripheral blood, obtained 28 days after the second AZD1222 dose. The receptors derive from an adult who received the AZD1222 COVID-19 vaccine. CDR3s include the opening cysteine and the closing phenylalanine or tryptophan. A D gene is named only where the DNA matches it firmly. Clone sizes are given selectively: once, few, many, or a class where the clone is expanded.

j_call | cdr3_length | clone_size | d_call | v_call | cdr3_nt | cdr3_aa
TRBJ2-5 | 15 | NA | NA | TRBV5-1 | TGCGCCAGCAGCTTGCAAGGCAGGCGTGAGGAGACCCAGTACTTC | CASSLQGRREETQYF
TRBJ2-7 | 15 | NA | TRBD1 | TRBV6-1 | TGTGCCAGCAGTGATTCCGGGACAGGGACCTACGAGCAGTACTTC | CASSDSGTGTYEQYF
TRBJ2-4 | 12 | NA | NA | TRBV3-1/TRBV3-2 | TGTGCCAGCAGCCATGGGGAGAACATTCAGTACTTC | CASSHGENIQYF
TRBJ1-3 | 12 | NA | NA | TRBV30 | TGTGCCTGGAGTATGTCTGGAAACACCATATATTTT | CAWSMSGNTIYF
TRBJ2-1 | 13 | NA | NA | TRBV19 | TGTGCCACTAGGGGCAGGCCGGACAATGAGCAGTTCTTC | CATRGRPDNEQFF
TRBJ2-7 | 14 | NA | TRBD1 | TRBV10-3 | TGTGCCATCAATACCGGGACAGGGTCCCACGAGCAGTACTTC | CAINTGTGSHEQYF
TRBJ1-4 | 17 | NA | TRBD1 | TRBV5-1 | TGCGCCAGCAGCCCTCGTCCCGGGACAGGGTTTAATGAAAAACTGTTTTTT | CASSPRPGTGFNEKLFF
TRBJ2-7 | 11 | few | NA | TRBV6-2/TRBV6-3 | TGTGCCAGCAGTTACGGTGTCGAGCAGTACTTC | CASSYGVEQYF
TRBJ2-7 | 15 | NA | TRBD2 | TRBV2 | TGTGCGACCTTGGGGGAGCGGGGGTATAACTACGAGCAGTACTTC | CATLGERGYNYEQYF
TRBJ1-1 | 12 | NA | NA | TRBV28 | TGTGCCAGCAGTTTATGGAACACTGAAGCTTTCTTT | CASSLWNTEAFF
TRBJ1-4 | 13 | NA | NA | TRBV5-1 | TGCGCCAGCAGCCCGGGACCGGGCGAAAAACTGTTTTTT | CASSPGPGEKLFF
TRBJ1-1 | 12 | NA | NA | TRBV28 | TGTGCCAGCAGTCTATCACGGCTTGAAGCTTTCTTT | CASSLSRLEAFF
TRBJ2-3 | 15 | NA | NA | TRBV20-1 | TGCAGTGCTAGTCTGCGCGGGGTGAGCACAGATACGCAGTATTTT | CSASLRGVSTDTQYF
TRBJ2-1 | 15 | NA | NA | TRBV19 | TGTGCCAGTAGTACGTACTGGACCGAGTACAATGAGCAGTTCTTC | CASSTYWTEYNEQFF
TRBJ2-2 | 13 | NA | NA | TRBV10-2 | TGCGCCAGCAATTGGCGGAACACCGGGGAGCTGTTTTTT | CASNWRNTGELFF
TRBJ2-1 | 16 | NA | TRBD1 | TRBV5-1 | TGCGCCAGCAGCCTAGGACAGGGCGCATCCTACAATGAGCAGTTCTTC | CASSLGQGASYNEQFF
TRBJ2-2 | 20 | NA | TRBD2 | TRBV4-1 | TGCGCCAGCAGCCAAGATACTAGCGGGGGGGCTGGGGAAAACACCGGGGAGCTGTTTTTT | CASSQDTSGGAGENTGELFF
TRBJ2-7 | 12 | NA | NA | TRBV28 | TGTGCCATTTCGAGCACCGCCTACGAGCAGTACTTC | CAISSTAYEQYF
TRBJ2-7 | 14 | NA | NA | TRBV6-6 | TGTGCCAGCACCTCAGGGGCAGGGGGGTACGAGCAGTACTTC | CASTSGAGGYEQYF
TRBJ1-2 | 13 | NA | NA | TRBV4-3 | TGCGCCAGCAGTCCTAATGGACCTGGCGGCTACACCTTC | CASSPNGPGGYTF
TRBJ1-1 | 14 | once | TRBD1 | TRBV5-1 | TGCGCCAGCAGCCAGGACAGGGGGTCCACTGAAGCTTTCTTT | CASSQDRGSTEAFF
TRBJ1-5 | 20 | NA | TRBD1 | TRBV19 | TGTGCCAGTAGTATAGGCCCCGGACAGGGGTACACGGTTAGCAATCAGCCCCAGCATTTT | CASSIGPGQGYTVSNQPQHF
TRBJ1-1 | 15 | NA | TRBD1 | TRBV28 | TGTGCCAGCAGCCAGGACAGGGGGATGTTCACTGAAGCTTTCTTT | CASSQDRGMFTEAFF
TRBJ2-7 | 14 | NA | TRBD1 | TRBV15 | TGTGCCACCAGCAGAGCGACAGGGGCCTACGAGCAGTACTTC | CATSRATGAYEQYF
TRBJ1-1 | 13 | NA | NA | TRBV27 | TGTGCCAGCAGGCAATCCCATCTGGGTGAAGCTTTCTTT | CASRQSHLGEAFF
TRBJ1-1 | 17 | NA | NA | TRBV3-1/TRBV3-2 | TGTGCCAGCAGCCAAGGAGAGTCAGGGCATCGGAACACTGAAGCTTTCTTT | CASSQGESGHRNTEAFF
TRBJ1-2 | 12 | NA | TRBD1 | TRBV28 | TGTGCCAGCAGTTTACAGGGGGATGGCTACACCTTC | CASSLQGDGYTF
TRBJ2-5 | 12 | once | NA | TRBV5-1 | TGCGCCAGCAGCTCGGACGTGGAGACCCAGTACTTC | CASSSDVETQYF
TRBJ2-3 | 13 | once | NA | TRBV9 | TGTGCCAGCAGCGCCGGCGCCACAGATACGCAGTATTTT | CASSAGATDTQYF
TRBJ1-4 | 15 | NA | NA | TRBV5-8 | TGTGCCAGCAGCTTGAGCGGGGGCTGGACGGAAAAACTGTTTTTT | CASSLSGGWTEKLFF
TRBJ1-5 | 15 | NA | TRBD1 | TRBV7-2 | TGTGCCAGCAGCCCCGACAGGGGTCGCAATCAGCCCCAGCATTTT | CASSPDRGRNQPQHF
TRBJ2-5 | 16 | NA | TRBD2 | TRBV24-1 | TGTGCCACCAGTGACCCGACCCCGGGGGGTGTACAGACCCAGTACTTC | CATSDPTPGGVQTQYF
TRBJ2-5 | 11 | NA | NA | TRBV7-8 | TGTGCCAGCCAATCCCGGGAGACCCAGTACTTC | CASQSRETQYF
TRBJ1-5 | 16 | NA | NA | TRBV7-8 | TGTGCCAGCAGCCTCCCCCCCAGGAATAGCAATCAGCCCCAGCATTTT | CASSLPPRNSNQPQHF
TRBJ2-2 | 15 | NA | NA | TRBV6-5 | TGTGCCAGCAGTTACAGGCGCCCGAACACCGGGGAGCTGTTTTTT | CASSYRRPNTGELFF
TRBJ1-1 | 14 | NA | NA | TRBV2 | TGTGCCAGCAGTGGGCAGGGAATGGGTACTGAAGCTTTCTTT | CASSGQGMGTEAFF
TRBJ2-1 | 12 | NA | NA | TRBV27 | TGTGCCAGCAGTTTATTGGGACGGGGCCAGTTCTTC | CASSLLGRGQFF
TRBJ1-6 | 14 | NA | TRBD1 | TRBV5-5 | TGTGCCAGCAGCTTTGGACAGGGACTCACACCCCTCCACTTT | CASSFGQGLTPLHF
TRBJ1-1 | 16 | NA | TRBD1 | TRBV4-1 | TGCGCCAGCAGCCAACTCCGCGGTCAGGGGGGGACTGAAGCTTTCTTT | CASSQLRGQGGTEAFF
TRBJ1-2 | 13 | NA | NA | TRBV7-9 | TGTGCCAGCAGTCCAACGGGCCTCTATGGCTACACCTTC | CASSPTGLYGYTF
TRBJ2-7 | 12 | NA | NA | TRBV28 | TGTGCCAGCCGTCGCGAGCTTTACGAGCAGTACTTC | CASRRELYEQYF
TRBJ1-5 | 17 | NA | NA | TRBV19 | TGTGCCAGTAGTCGGGAACAAGTACGAAATAGCAATCAGCCCCAGCATTTT | CASSREQVRNSNQPQHF
TRBJ1-3 | 12 | NA | NA | TRBV11-2 | TGTGCCAGCAGCCAAAACAGGGAGACCATATATTTT | CASSQNRETIYF
TRBJ2-3 | 11 | NA | NA | TRBV20-1 | TGCAGTGCAGACCGCACAGATACGCAGTATTTT | CSADRTDTQYF
TRBJ1-6 | 16 | NA | NA | TRBV4-2 | TGTGCCAGCAGCCAAGATACTTTCCGAGGGGATTCACCCCTCCACTTT | CASSQDTFRGDSPLHF
TRBJ2-2 | 12 | NA | NA | TRBV10-3 | TGTGCCATCAGTTGGGACCTGAGACGGCTGTTTTTT | CAISWDLRRLFF
TRBJ2-2 | 15 | NA | NA | TRBV27 | TGTGCCAGCAGTTTAAGGCTAGCTGGCACCGGGGAGCTGTTTTTT | CASSLRLAGTGELFF
TRBJ1-5 | 12 | NA | NA | TRBV28 | TGTGCCAGCAGTTTAGGCGGCGGGCCCCAGCATTTT | CASSLGGGPQHF
TRBJ2-2 | 13 | NA | NA | TRBV19 | TGTGCCAGTAAGAGGGGGACCACCGGGGAGCTGTTTTTT | CASKRGTTGELFF
TRBJ1-6 | 15 | NA | TRBD1 | TRBV7-3 | TGTGCCAGCAGCTCGCAGGGGGGACTTAATTCACCCCTCCACTTT | CASSSQGGLNSPLHF
TRBJ1-2 | 11 | once | NA | TRBV30 | TGTGCCTGGAGCTTGTACTATGGCTACACCTTC | CAWSLYYGYTF
TRBJ1-6 | 15 | NA | NA | TRBV3-1/TRBV3-2 | TGTGCCAGCAGCCAAGAGGGCAGGTTTCCGTCACCCCTCCACTTT | CASSQEGRFPSPLHF
TRBJ2-5 | 11 | once | NA | TRBV30 | TGTGCCTGGGCCATAGGAGAGACCCAGTACTTC | CAWAIGETQYF
TRBJ2-5 | 13 | NA | NA | TRBV28 | TGTGCCAGCAGTTTAGCAAGCCAAGAGACCCAGTACTTC | CASSLASQETQYF